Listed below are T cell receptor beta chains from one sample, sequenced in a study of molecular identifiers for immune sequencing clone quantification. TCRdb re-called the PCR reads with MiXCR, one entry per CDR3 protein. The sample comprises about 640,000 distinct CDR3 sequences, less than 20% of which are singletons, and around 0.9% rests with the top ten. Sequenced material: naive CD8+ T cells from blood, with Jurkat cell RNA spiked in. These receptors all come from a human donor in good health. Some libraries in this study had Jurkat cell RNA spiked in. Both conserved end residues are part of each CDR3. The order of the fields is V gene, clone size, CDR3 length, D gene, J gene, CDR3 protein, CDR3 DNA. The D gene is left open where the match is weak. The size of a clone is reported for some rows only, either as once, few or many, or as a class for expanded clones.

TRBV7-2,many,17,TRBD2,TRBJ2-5,CASSLGQRGGWQETQYF,TGTGCCAGCAGCTTAGGACAACGCGGGGGATGGCAAGAGACCCAGTACTTC
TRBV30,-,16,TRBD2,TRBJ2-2,CAWSVRLAGNTGELFF,TGTGCCTGGAGTGTCAGACTAGCGGGGAACACCGGGGAGCTGTTTTTT
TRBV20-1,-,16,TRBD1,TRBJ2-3,CSARPPDRVKGGTQYF,TGCAGTGCTAGGCCCCCGGACAGGGTCAAAGGAGGTACGCAGTATTTT
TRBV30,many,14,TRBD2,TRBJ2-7,CAWRPGLAGVEQYF,TGTGCCTGGAGACCGGGACTAGCGGGAGTCGAGCAGTACTTC
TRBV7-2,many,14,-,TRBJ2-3,CASSLVAVTDTQYF,TGTGCCAGCAGCTTAGTAGCGGTCACAGATACGCAGTATTTT
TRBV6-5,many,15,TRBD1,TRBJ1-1,CASSEVAGGHTEAFF,TGTGCCAGCAGTGAAGTAGCAGGGGGCCACACTGAAGCTTTCTTT
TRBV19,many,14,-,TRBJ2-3,CASSISGDTDTQYF,TGTGCCAGTAGTATTAGTGGAGACACAGATACGCAGTATTTT
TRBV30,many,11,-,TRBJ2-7,CAGGILYEQYF,TGTGCAGGGGGGATATTATACGAGCAGTACTTC
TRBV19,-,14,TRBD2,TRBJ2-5,CASKGGGAGETQYF,TGTGCCAGTAAGGGCGGGGGGGCCGGGGAGACCCAGTACTTC
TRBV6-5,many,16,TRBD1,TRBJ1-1,CASRTGQGARSTEAFF,TGTGCCAGCAGAACTGGACAGGGGGCAAGGAGCACTGAAGCTTTCTTT
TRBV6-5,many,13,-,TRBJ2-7,CASSYDALGEQYF,TGTGCCAGCAGTTACGACGCCCTAGGAGAGCAGTACTTC
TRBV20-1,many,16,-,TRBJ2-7,CSASDRGTAISYEQYF,TGCAGTGCTAGTGACCGAGGGACCGCGATCTCCTACGAGCAGTACTTC
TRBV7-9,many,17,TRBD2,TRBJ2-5,CASSRGTSGGAQETQYF,TGTGCCAGCAGCCGCGGGACTAGCGGGGGAGCACAAGAGACCCAGTACTTC
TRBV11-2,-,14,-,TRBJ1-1,CASSLVEGGTEAFF,TGTGCCAGCAGCTTAGTTGAGGGCGGAACTGAAGCTTTCTTT
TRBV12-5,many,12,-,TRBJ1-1,CASGLVGAEAFF,TGTGCTAGTGGTTTGGTAGGGGCTGAAGCTTTCTTT
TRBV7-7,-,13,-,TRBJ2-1,CASSLRGTNEQFF,TGTGCTAGCAGCTTGCGGGGTACTAATGAGCAGTTCTTC
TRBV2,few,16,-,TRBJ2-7,CASSEILGLKAYEQYF,TGTGCCAGCAGTGAAATATTGGGACTGAAAGCCTACGAGCAGTACTTC
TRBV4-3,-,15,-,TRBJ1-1,CASNQGMGLLTEAFF,TGCGCCAGCAACCAGGGGATGGGATTACTCACTGAAGCTTTCTTT
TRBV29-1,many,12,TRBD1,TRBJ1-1,CSVGGTGSRSFF,TGCAGCGTCGGTGGGACAGGGTCGAGGTCTTTCTTT
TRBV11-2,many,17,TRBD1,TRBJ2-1,CASSLEGQELQIREQFF,TGTGCCAGCAGCTTAGAAGGACAGGAGCTTCAGATCAGGGAGCAGTTCTTC
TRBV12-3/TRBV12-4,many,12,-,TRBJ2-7,CASSFGIREQYF,TGTGCCAGCAGTTTCGGAATACGCGAGCAGTACTTC
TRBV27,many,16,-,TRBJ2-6,CASGRTAGALANVLTF,TGTGCCAGCGGTCGGACAGCTGGGGCCTTAGCCAACGTCCTGACTTTC
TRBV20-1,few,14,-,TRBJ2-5,CSAPTLGGEETQYF,TGCAGTGCGCCCACCCTGGGGGGAGAGGAGACCCAGTACTTC
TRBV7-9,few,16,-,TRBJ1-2,CASSLGRAGSVYGYTF,TGTGCCAGCAGCTTAGGACGGGCAGGGTCGGTCTATGGCTACACCTTC
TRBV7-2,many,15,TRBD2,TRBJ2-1,CASSPTSGGYNEQFF,TGCGCCAGCAGCCCGACTAGCGGGGGATACAATGAGCAGTTCTTC
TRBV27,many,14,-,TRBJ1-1,CASSKDRRYTEAFF,TGTGCCAGCAGTAAAGACAGGCGGTACACTGAAGCTTTCTTT
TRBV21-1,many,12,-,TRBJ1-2,CASSKRRVCYTF,TGTGCCAGCAGTAAAAGACGAGTGTGCTACACCTTC
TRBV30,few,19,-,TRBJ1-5,CAWSVGETAGLYSNQPQHF,TGTGCCTGGAGTGTAGGGGAGACCGCAGGCCTTTATAGCAATCAGCCCCAGCATTTT
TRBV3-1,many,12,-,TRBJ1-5,CASSQGPTTKHF,TGTGCCAGCAGCCAAGGACCGACAACGAAGCATTTT
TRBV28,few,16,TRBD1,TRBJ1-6,CASSPRQGASRSPLHF,TGTGCCAGCAGTCCTCGACAGGGGGCGAGTCGTTCACCCCTCCACTTT
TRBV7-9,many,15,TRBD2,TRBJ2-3,CASSPPRGSIDTQYF,TGTGCCAGCAGCCCACCGCGGGGGTCTATAGATACGCAGTATTTT
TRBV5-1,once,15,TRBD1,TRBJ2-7,CASRTGLTSFHEQYF,TGCGCTAGCAGGACAGGGCTAACTTCTTTCCACGAGCAGTACTTC
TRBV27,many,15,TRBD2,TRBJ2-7,CASSLSASGTHEQYF,TGTGCCAGCAGTTTATCGGCTAGCGGGACCCACGAGCAGTACTTC
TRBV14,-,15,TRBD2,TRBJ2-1,CASSQLAGGHSEQFF,TGTGCCAGCAGCCAACTAGCGGGAGGGCACAGTGAGCAGTTCTTC
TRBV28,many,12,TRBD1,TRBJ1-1,CASSSTGVGAFF,TGTGCCAGCAGTTCGACAGGGGTGGGGGCTTTCTTT
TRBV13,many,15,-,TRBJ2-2,CASSLRDLNTGELFF,TGTGCCAGCAGCCTACGGGACCTGAACACCGGGGAGCTGTTTTTT
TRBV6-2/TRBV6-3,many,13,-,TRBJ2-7,CASSYWQIYEQYF,TGTGCCAGCAGTTATTGGCAAATCTACGAGCAGTACTTC
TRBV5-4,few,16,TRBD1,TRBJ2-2,CASSSPGQGDTGELFF,TGTGCCAGCAGTTCTCCCGGACAGGGCGACACCGGGGAGCTGTTTTTT
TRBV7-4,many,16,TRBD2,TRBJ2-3,CASSPNRREEADTQYF,TGTGCCAGCAGCCCGAATCGGCGGGAGGAGGCAGATACGCAGTATTTT
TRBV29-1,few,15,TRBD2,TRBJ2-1,CSVEGGSIPYNEQFF,TGCAGCGTTGAGGGCGGGAGCATTCCCTACAATGAGCAGTTCTTC
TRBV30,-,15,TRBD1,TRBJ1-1,CATLAGQGWFSEAFF,TGTGCCACCTTGGCGGGACAGGGATGGTTCTCTGAAGCTTTCTTT
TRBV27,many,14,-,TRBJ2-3,CASSLAGRRDTQYF,TGTGCCAGCAGTTTAGCAGGACGACGTGATACGCAGTATTTT
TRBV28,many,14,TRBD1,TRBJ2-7,CASTIRTGYYEQYF,TGTGCCAGCACCATAAGGACAGGGTACTACGAGCAGTACTTC
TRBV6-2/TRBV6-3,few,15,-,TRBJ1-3,CASSYVVGSGNTIYF,TGTGCCAGCAGTTACGTGGTGGGATCTGGAAACACCATATATTTT
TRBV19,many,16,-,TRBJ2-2,CASSPSDPRGTGELFF,TGTGCCAGTAGTCCTTCAGACCCAAGGGGGACCGGGGAGCTGTTTTTT
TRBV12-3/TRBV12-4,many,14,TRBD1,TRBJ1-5,CASRWTGGVQPQHF,TGTGCCAGCAGGTGGACAGGGGGCGTTCAGCCCCAGCATTTT